The 18 T cell receptor beta chains reported below all come from one sample, sequenced in a study of radiation and T cells in renal cell carcinoma. Libraries were prepared by immunoSEQ multiplex PCR; TCRdb keeps only in-frame clonotypes and omits some of them. The table has under 100,000 clones, more than 65% seen once. The time point: blood 4 weeks post-SBRT, at nephrectomy. Treatment described: 15 Gy SBRT to primary tumor, nephrectomy 4 weeks later. The sample was blood, taken from a patient whose treatment included radiotherapy and nephrectomy. The receptors come from a man in his fifties or sixties with renal cell carcinoma.

The chain couples TRBV6-1 to TRBJ2-1; D might be TRBD1 (6 bases). Germline V gene sequence: CDR1 MNHNS, CDR2 SASEGT. The CDR3 runs to 15 residues. Trimming removed 6 bases from V and 3 bases from J, with 15 bases in between. CDR3: CASSDTGSLYNEQFF. In DNA form, the CDR3 reads TGTGCCAGCAGCGACACAGGGTCCCTCTACAATGAGCAGTTCTTC.

The chain joins TRBV7-8 to TRBJ1-3, with a weak D call TRBD1 (5 bases). Germline values: CDR1 SGHVS, CDR2 FQNEAQ. Trimming cost V 1 base and J 4 bases, with 11 bases left between them. This CDR3 region has 15 residues. The CDR3 DNA is TGTGCCAGCAGCTTAGACCGGACAAACGGAAACACCATATATTTT. This gives the protein CASSLDRTNGNTIYF.

The gene calls are TRBV10-2 and TRBJ2-1; possibly TRBD1 for D (6 bases). CDR1 WSHSY and CDR2 SAAADI come from the germline V gene. The CDR3 covers 15 residues. Trimming left V 2 bases short and J 0 bases short, with 8 bases between. CDR3 region: CASSEGGGSYNEQFF. The CDR3 coding sequence is TGCGCCAGCAGTGAGGGGGGCGGCTCCTACAATGAGCAGTTCTTC.

This clone was observed a single time. The chain recombines TRBV4-3 with TRBJ2-7; TRBD1 matches 8 bases. The V and J ends lost 0 bases and 0 bases, in that order; junction bases with no gene match: 7. The CDR3 sequence is 17 residues long. Per germline, CDR1 LGHNA and CDR2 YSLEER. The CDR3 region is CASSQDAQGAFSYEQYF. The CDR3 DNA is TGCGCCAGCAGCCAAGATGCGCAGGGGGCCTTCTCCTACGAGCAGTACTTC.

The chain uses TRBV5-8 and TRBJ1-4; no firm D call. V lost 4 bases and J lost 2, with 9 bases in between. This CDR3 region has 14 residues. Germline CDR1 SGHTS, CDR2 YDEGEE. CDR3 sequence (DNA): TGTGCCAGCAGCCCTCAAGGGACTAATGAAAAACTGTTTTTT. It encodes CASSPQGTNEKLFF.

The chain recombines TRBV11-2 with TRBJ2-2; D is undetermined. Germline CDR1 reads SGHAT; CDR2 reads FQNNGV. The V end lost 3 bases, the J end lost 3 bases, and 2 bases lay between the germline ends. This CDR3 contains 12 residues. The CDR3 reads CASSFYTGELFF. Written as DNA, the CDR3 is TGTGCCAGCAGCTTTTACACCGGGGAGCTGTTTTTT.

V and J are TRBV2 and TRBJ2-5; no clear D. V was trimmed by 6 bases and J by 5 bases, leaving 10 bases between them. The CDR3 is 12 residues long. Looked up from germline, CDR1 is SNHLY and CDR2 is FYNNEI. The CDR3: CASRISTETQYF. CDR3 nucleotide sequence: TGTGCCAGCAGGATATCGACGGAGACCCAGTACTTC.

The chain combines TRBV10-1 with TRBJ2-7; D not resolved. Trimming pared 8 bases from V and 6 bases from J, leaving 14 bases between. Germline CDR1 WNHNN, CDR2 SYGVQD (reference sequence). This CDR3 has 12 amino acids. CDR3 coding DNA: TGCGCCAGCCCCTGGGCGGTTCCCGAGCAGTACTTC. This codes for CASPWAVPEQYF.

With respect to this clone: A junction end diverges from the germline sequence, so it may reflect a read error. The chain is built from TRBV7-6 and TRBJ2-7; 10 positions agree with TRBD1. The germline CDR1 and CDR2 sequences are SGHVS and FNYEAQ. CDR3 length: 15 residues. The CDR3 sequence: CASSLGDRGSHEQYF. CDR3 nucleotides: TGTGCCAGCAGCTTAGGGGACAGGGGCTCCCACGAGCAGTACTTC.

The chain joins TRBV7-6 to TRBJ2-7; either TRBD1 or TRBD2 may fit D (5 bases each). The CDR3 length is 15 residues. The germline V gene has CDR1 SGHVS and CDR2 FNYEAQ. V was clipped by 1 base and J by 3 bases, with 13 bases between them. The chain's CDR3 is CASSLGGTRRYEQYF. The CDR3 region has the DNA TGTGCCAGCAGCTTAGGAGGGACCCGCCGCTACGAGCAGTACTTC.

The J gene is TRBJ1-4, the V gene TRBV27; 7 bases are shared with TRBD1. The CDR3 extends over 14 amino acids. From germline, CDR1 is MNHEY and CDR2 SMNVEV (reference sequence). With 6 bases clipped from V and 7 bases from J, the junction kept 8 bases outside the gene matches. The chain's CDR3 is CASRRETGAEKLFF. The CDR3, as DNA: TGTGCCAGCAGGAGGGAAACAGGGGCTGAAAAACTGTTTTTT.

The genes are TRBV28 and TRBJ1-2; no clear D. The CDR3 totals 12 residues. Germline values: CDR1 MDHEN, CDR2 SYDVKM. V lost 6 bases, J lost 4 bases, and 9 bases lay in between. CDR3 sequence reads: CASSLRGYGYTF. The CDR3 region has the DNA TGTGCCAGCAGCCTGCGGGGCTATGGCTACACCTTC.

The genes are TRBV18 and TRBJ2-5; no clear D gene. The V gene lost 5 bases and the J gene lost 1 base, with 8 bases spanning the gap. Per the germline V gene, CDR1 is KGHSH and CDR2 is LQKENI. CDR3 length equals 13 residues. The CDR3: CASSSGTQETQYF. For the CDR3, the DNA is TGTGCCAGCTCATCTGGAACCCAAGAGACCCAGTACTTC. Complete variable domain (other parts from reference TRBV18 and TRBJ2-5): NAGVMQNPRHLVRRRGQEARLRCSPMKGHSHVYWYRQLPEEGLKFMVYLQKENIIDESGMPKERFSAEFPKEGPSILRIQQVVRGDSAAYFCASSSGTQETQYFGPGTRLLVL.

This chain uses TRBV28 with TRBJ2-7; tentatively, D is TRBD2 (5 bases). The CDR3 extends over 15 amino acids. Between the trimmed V and J ends, which lost 4 bases and 6 bases, there was a span of 19 bases. Germline CDR1 MDHEN, CDR2 SYDVKM. The CDR3 reads CASSSLAEGGLEQYF. The CDR3 region has the DNA TGTGCCAGCAGTTCGCTGGCAGAAGGAGGTCTCGAGCAGTACTTC.

The rearrangement joins TRBV4-3 to TRBJ2-2, with 12 bases fitting TRBD2. The CDR3 sequence is 18 residues long. Germline loops: CDR1 LGHNA, CDR2 YSLEER. V lost 3 bases to trimming and J lost 1 base; unmatched junction nucleotides: 6. The DNA of the CDR3 is TGCGCCAGCAGCCAGCAAACTAGCGGGAGGTGGAACACCGGGGAGCTGTTTTTT. It encodes CASSQQTSGRWNTGELFF.

The chain joins TRBV5-1 to TRBJ2-1; a weak D match, TRBD2 (5 bases). The CDR3 runs 14 residues. Trimming left V 0 bases short and J 5 bases short, with 9 bases between. Germline V gives CDR1 SGHRS, CDR2 YFSETQ. The CDR3 nucleotides read TGCGCCAGCAGCTTGGCGTTACTAGACAATGAGCAGTTCTTC. Its protein product is CASSLALLDNEQFF.

The chain uses TRBV5-1 and TRBJ2-3; D unclear. V lost 4 bases to trimming and J lost 0 bases, with 12 bases between them. This CDR3 contains 15 residues. The V gene's germline CDR1 is SGHRS and CDR2 YFSETQ. CDR3: CASSPLKSSTDTQYF. The CDR3 nucleotides are TGCGCCAGCAGCCCCCTAAAAAGTAGCACAGATACGCAGTATTTT. Supplemented by reference TRBV5-1 and TRBJ2-3, the full variable domain reads KAGVTQTPRYLIKTRGQQVTLSCSPISGHRSVSWYQQTPGQGLQFLFEYFSETQRNKGNFPGRFSGRQFSNSRSEMNVSTLELGDSALYLCASSPLKSSTDTQYFGPGTRLTVL.

The chain links TRBV6-5 to TRBJ2-1; possibly TRBD2 for D (5 bases). This CDR3 comprises 14 residues. V shed 7 bases and J shed 12 bases, with 22 bases lying between them. Germline loops: CDR1 MNHEY, CDR2 SVGAGI. CDR3: CASTDQLGGGRQFF. CDR3 in DNA: TGTGCCAGCACCGACCAACTAGGAGGTGGGCGGCAGTTCTTC.